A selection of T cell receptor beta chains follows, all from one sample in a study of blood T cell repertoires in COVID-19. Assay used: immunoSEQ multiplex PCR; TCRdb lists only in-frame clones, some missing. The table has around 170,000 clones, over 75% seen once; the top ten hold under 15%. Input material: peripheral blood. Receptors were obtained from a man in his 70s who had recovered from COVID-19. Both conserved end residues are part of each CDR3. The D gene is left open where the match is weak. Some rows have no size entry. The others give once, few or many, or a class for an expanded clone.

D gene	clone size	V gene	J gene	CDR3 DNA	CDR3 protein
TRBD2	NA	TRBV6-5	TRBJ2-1	TGTGCCAGCCGCGGTTGGACTAGCGGAAACAATGAGCAGTTCTTC	CASRGWTSGNNEQFF
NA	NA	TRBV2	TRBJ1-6	TGTGCCAGCAGTGAAATGGGCAGGGGAAGAATCGGTTCACCCCTCCACTTT	CASSEMGRGRIGSPLHF
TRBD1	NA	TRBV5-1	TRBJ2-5	TGCGCCAGCAGCATGGACAGGGAACAGACCCAGTACTTC	CASSMDREQTQYF
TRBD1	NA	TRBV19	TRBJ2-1	TGTGCCAGTAGCCTAGGTGGGACAGGGCGATACAATGAGCAGTTCTTC	CASSLGGTGRYNEQFF
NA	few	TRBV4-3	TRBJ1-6	TGCGCCAGCAGCCAAGATGTGGGGGGGAGTTCACCCCTCCACTTT	CASSQDVGGSSPLHF
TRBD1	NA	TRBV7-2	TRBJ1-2	TGTGCCAGCAGCTTAGTACAGGGGGCACACTATGGCTACACCTTC	CASSLVQGAHYGYTF
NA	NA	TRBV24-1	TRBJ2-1	TGTGCCACCAGTGATTTAGGAGGACCCGGGTTGAATGAGCAGTTCTTC	CATSDLGGPGLNEQFF
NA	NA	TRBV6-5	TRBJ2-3	TGTGCCAGCAGTTACGGGCCAGGGCAGGGTACGCAGTATTTT	CASSYGPGQGTQYF
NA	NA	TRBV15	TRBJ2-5	TGTGCCACCAGCAGAGATCTGTTGGAGACCCAGTACTTC	CATSRDLLETQYF
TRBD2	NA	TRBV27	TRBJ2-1	TGTGCCAGCAGCCCAGCGGGGTCGAGCTCCTACAATGAGCAGTTCTTC	CASSPAGSSSYNEQFF
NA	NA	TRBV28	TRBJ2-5	TGTGCCAGCAGCCGTACAGGGCAACAAGAGACCCAGTACTTC	CASSRTGQQETQYF
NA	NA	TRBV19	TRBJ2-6	TGTGCCGGAGGGAATTCGGACTCTGGGGCCAACGTCCTGACTTTC	CAGGNSDSGANVLTF
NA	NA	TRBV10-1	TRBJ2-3	TGCGCCAGCAGTGAGGACCCAGGCACAAATACGCAGTATTTT	CASSEDPGTNTQYF
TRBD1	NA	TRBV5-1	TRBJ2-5	TGCGCCAGCAGCGAGGGAAGGACAGGGCAAGAGACCCAGTACTTC	CASSEGRTGQETQYF
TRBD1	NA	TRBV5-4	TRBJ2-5	TGTGCCAGCAGCTTGGCGTCCGGGACAGGGAAAGAGACCCAGTACTTC	CASSLASGTGKETQYF
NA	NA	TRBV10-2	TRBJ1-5	TGCGCCAGCAGTGGACAGACGGCTCAGCCCCAGCATTTT	CASSGQTAQPQHF
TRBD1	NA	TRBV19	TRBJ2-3	TGTGCCAGTAGTGCCAACCCCGGGACAGGGGGCACAGATACGCAGTATTTT	CASSANPGTGGTDTQYF
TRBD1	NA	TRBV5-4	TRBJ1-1	TGTGCCAGCAGCTTGTACCGGGACAGGGGTGCTGAAGCTTTCTTT	CASSLYRDRGAEAFF
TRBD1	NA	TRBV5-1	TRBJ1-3	TGCGCCAGCAGAACTCAGGGGGCTGGAAACACCATATATTTT	CASRTQGAGNTIYF
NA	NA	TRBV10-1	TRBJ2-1	TGCGCCAGCAGTGAATATAATGAGCAGTTCTTC	CASSEYNEQFF
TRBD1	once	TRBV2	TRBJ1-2	TGTGCCAGGGGACAGGGAACAGCGAACTATGGCTACACCTTC	CARGQGTANYGYTF
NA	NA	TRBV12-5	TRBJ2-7	TGTGCTAGTGGTTTGGTTCCCCCAGGGGACGAGCAGTACTTC	CASGLVPPGDEQYF
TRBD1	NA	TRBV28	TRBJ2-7	TGTGCCAGCAGTTCCAGACAGGGTGACGACGAGCAGTACTTC	CASSSRQGDDEQYF
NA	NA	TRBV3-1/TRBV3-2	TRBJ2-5	TGTGCCAGCAGCCAGGCGCGGAGGGGAGAGACCCAGTACTTC	CASSQARRGETQYF
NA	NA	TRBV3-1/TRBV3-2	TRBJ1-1	TGTGCCAGCAGAAACCCCGGGAACACTGAAGCTTTCTTT	CASRNPGNTEAFF
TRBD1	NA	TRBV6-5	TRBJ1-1	TGTGCCAGCAGTTACGGCAGGGGGGTTAGTGAAGCTTTCTTT	CASSYGRGVSEAFF
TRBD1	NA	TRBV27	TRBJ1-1	TGTGCCAGCAGTTTGGGACAGTCATTCATGAACACTGAAGCTTTCTTT	CASSLGQSFMNTEAFF
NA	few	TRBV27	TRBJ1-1	TGTGCCAGCAGGTTGGCCGGGGGGACTGAAGCTTTCTTT	CASRLAGGTEAFF
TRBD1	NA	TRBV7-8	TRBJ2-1	TGTGCCAGCAGCTTAGCGAGGGGGCTGAGAAATGAGCAGTTCTTC	CASSLARGLRNEQFF
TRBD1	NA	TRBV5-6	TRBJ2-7	TGTGCCAGCTCGGCCGGGACAGGGCCGTACGAGCAGTACTTC	CASSAGTGPYEQYF
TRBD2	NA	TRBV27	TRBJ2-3	TGTGCCAGCAGTTTATCGCCCTCGGGACTAGCGGTTAGCACAGATACGCAGTATTTT	CASSLSPSGLAVSTDTQYF
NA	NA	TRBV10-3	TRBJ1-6	TGTGCCATCAGAGGGGACATCCCTAATTCACCCCTCCACTTT	CAIRGDIPNSPLHF
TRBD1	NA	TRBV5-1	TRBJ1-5	TGCGCCAGCAGCTTGACAGGGGTTTGGAGTCAGCCCCAGCATTTT	CASSLTGVWSQPQHF
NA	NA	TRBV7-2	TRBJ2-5	TGTGCCAGCAGCTTGCACAGGGACCAAGAGACCCAGTACTTC	CASSLHRDQETQYF
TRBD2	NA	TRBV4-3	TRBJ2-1	TGCGCCAGCAGCTATTTAGCGGGAGGGCCCCATGAGCAGTTCTTC	CASSYLAGGPHEQFF
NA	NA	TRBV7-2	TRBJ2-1	TGTGCCAGCAGCTTAGGGGGGCGGACGTTTAGGAATGAGCAGTTCTTC	CASSLGGRTFRNEQFF
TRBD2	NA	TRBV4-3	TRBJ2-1	TGCGCCACCCCGCGGAGCAGACTAGCGGGAGTAGACGAGCAGTTCTTC	CATPRSRLAGVDEQFF
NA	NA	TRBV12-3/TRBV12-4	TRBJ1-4	TGTGCCAGCAGCGGGGCAACTAATGAAAAACTGTTTTTT	CASSGATNEKLFF
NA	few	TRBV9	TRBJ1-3	TGTGCCAGCGCTACAGGCAGCTCTGGAAACACCATATATTTT	CASATGSSGNTIYF
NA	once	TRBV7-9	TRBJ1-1	TGTGCCAGCAGCTTAGTGGGCAGGGGGAACACTGAAGCTTTCTTT	CASSLVGRGNTEAFF
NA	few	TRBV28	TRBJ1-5	TGTGCCAGCGGGACACTTTATCAGCCCCAGCATTTT	CASGTLYQPQHF
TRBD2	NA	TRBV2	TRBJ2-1	TGTGCCAGCAGTGTGGGGACTAGCTCCTACAATGAGCAGTTCTTC	CASSVGTSSYNEQFF
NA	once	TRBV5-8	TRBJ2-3	TGTGCCAGCAGCTGGGGCTCCTCGGCGGGCACAGATACGCAGTATTTT	CASSWGSSAGTDTQYF
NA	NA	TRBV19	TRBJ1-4	TGTGCCAGTAGTATGCAATTGGGAGTTAATGAAAAACTGTTTTTT	CASSMQLGVNEKLFF
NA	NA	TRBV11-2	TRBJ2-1	TGTGCCAGCAGCTTAGCCGGGACAATCAATGAGCAGTTCTTC	CASSLAGTINEQFF
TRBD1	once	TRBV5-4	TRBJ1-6	TGTGCCAGCAGCGAAGGACAGGGCAATTCACCCCTCCACTTT	CASSEGQGNSPLHF
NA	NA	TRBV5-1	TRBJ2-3	TGCGCCAGCAGCTTCGAGGGCACAGATACGCAGTATTTT	CASSFEGTDTQYF
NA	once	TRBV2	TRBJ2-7	TGTGCCAGCAGTGCGAGGACAGCTAGCTCCTACGAGCAGTACTTC	CASSARTASSYEQYF
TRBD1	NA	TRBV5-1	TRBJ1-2	TGCGCCAGCAGCTTTAGACAGGGAGATGGCTACACCTTC	CASSFRQGDGYTF
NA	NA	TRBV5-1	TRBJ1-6	TGCGCCAGCAGCTTGGCCGGGGGGCGAAATTCACCCCTCCACTTT	CASSLAGGRNSPLHF
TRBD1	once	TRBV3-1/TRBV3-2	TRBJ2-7	TGTGCCAGCAGTAAATCCGAAGACTTAAGGGGACAGGGGAGCTCCTACGAGCAGTACTTC	CASSKSEDLRGQGSSYEQYF
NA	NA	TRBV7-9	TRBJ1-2	TGTGCCAGCAGCGCGTCCGAGTATGGCTACACCTTC	CASSASEYGYTF
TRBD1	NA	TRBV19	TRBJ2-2	TGTGCCAGTAGTTCCGGGACAGGGAGCACCGGGGAGCTGTTTTTT	CASSSGTGSTGELFF
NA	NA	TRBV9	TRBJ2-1	TGTGCCAGCAGCGCCAGCCCCGCGGGTGGCAATGAGCAGTTCTTC	CASSASPAGGNEQFF
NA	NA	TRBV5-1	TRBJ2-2	TGCGCCAGCAGCTTGTGGGGAGATGGTTCCGGGGAGCTGTTTTTT	CASSLWGDGSGELFF